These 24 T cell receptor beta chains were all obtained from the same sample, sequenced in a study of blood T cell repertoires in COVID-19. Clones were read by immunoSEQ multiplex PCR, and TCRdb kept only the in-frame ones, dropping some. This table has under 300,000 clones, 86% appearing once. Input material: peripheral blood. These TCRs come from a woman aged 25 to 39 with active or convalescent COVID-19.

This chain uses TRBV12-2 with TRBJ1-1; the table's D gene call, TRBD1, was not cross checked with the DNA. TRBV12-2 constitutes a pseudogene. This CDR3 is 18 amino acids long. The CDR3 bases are TGTGCAAGTCGCCTAAAAGGACAGGGGAAACAGGGGACCACTGAAGCTTTCTTT. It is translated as CASRLKGQGKQGTTEAFF.

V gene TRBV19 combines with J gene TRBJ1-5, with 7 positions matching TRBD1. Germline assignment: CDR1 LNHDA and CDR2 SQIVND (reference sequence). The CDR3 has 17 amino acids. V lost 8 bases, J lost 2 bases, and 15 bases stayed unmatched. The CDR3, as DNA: TGTGCCAGTGTTGTGGCAGGGGGTGACTTGGGCAATCAGCCCCAGCATTTT. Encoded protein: CASVVAGGDLGNQPQHF.

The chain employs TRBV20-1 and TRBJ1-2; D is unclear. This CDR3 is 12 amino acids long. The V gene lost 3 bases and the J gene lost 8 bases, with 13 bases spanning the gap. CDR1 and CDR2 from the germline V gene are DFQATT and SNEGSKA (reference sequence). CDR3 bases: TGCAGTGCTAGTGGGGAGGGTGCCGGCTACACCTTC. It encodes CSASGEGAGYTF.

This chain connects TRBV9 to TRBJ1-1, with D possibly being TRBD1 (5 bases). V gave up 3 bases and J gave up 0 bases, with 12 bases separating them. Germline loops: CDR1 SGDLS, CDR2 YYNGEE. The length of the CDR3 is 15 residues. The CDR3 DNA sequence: TGTGCCAGCAGCGCCCAAGAGACAGTGAACACTGAAGCTTTCTTT. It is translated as CASSAQETVNTEAFF.

The CDR3 here is CATSASHSNQPQHF. The CDR3 bases are TGTGCCACCTCCGCGAGTCATAGCAATCAGCCCCAGCATTTT. The chain has TRBV15 and TRBJ1-5, with unresolved D. Germline CDR1 and CDR2: LNHNV and YYDKDF (reference sequence). Trimming shortened V by 8 bases and J by 0 bases, and 11 bases separated the two germline ends. The CDR3 is 14 amino acids.

In nucleotides, the CDR3 is TGCGCCAGCAGCTTGGCTGGGACAGGCGACACTGAAGCTTTCTTT. Its protein product is CASSLAGTGDTEAFF. The chain has TRBV5-1 and TRBJ1-1; 8 bases line up with TRBD1. Germline assignment: CDR1 SGHRS and CDR2 YFSETQ. The CDR3 loop spans 15 amino acids. Trimming cost V 0 bases and J 3 bases; bases outside gene matches: 4. The complete variable domain, with remaining parts taken from reference TRBV5-1 and TRBJ1-1, reads KAGVTQTPRYLIKTRGQQVTLSCSPISGHRSVSWYQQTPGQGLQFLFEYFSETQRNKGNFPGRFSGRQFSNSRSEMNVSTLELGDSALYLCASSLAGTGDTEAFFGQGTRLTVV.

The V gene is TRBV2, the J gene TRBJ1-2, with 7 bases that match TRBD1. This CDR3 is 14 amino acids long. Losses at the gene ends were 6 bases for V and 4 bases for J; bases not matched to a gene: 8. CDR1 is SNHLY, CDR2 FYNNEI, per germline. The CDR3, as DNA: TGTGCCAGCAGCCAGGGGGGAGCAACCTATGGCTACACCTTC. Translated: CASSQGGATYGYTF.

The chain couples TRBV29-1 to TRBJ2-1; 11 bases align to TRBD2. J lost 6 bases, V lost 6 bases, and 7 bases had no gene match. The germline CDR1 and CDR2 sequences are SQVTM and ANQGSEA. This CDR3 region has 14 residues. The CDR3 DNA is TGCAGCGTGGGGACTAGCGGATACTTCAATGAGCAGTTCTTC. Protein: CSVGTSGYFNEQFF.

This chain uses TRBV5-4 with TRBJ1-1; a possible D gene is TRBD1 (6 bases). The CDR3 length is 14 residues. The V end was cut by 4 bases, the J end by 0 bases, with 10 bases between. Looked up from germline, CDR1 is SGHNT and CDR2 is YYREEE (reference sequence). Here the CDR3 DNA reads TGTGCCAGCAGCATGGACAGTTTGAACACTGAAGCTTTCTTT. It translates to CASSMDSLNTEAFF.

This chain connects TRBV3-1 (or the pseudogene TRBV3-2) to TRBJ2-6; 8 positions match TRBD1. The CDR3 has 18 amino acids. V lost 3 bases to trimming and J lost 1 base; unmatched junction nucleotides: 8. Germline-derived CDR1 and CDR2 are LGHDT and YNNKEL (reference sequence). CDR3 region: CASSQDRATLSGANVLTF. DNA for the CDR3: TGTGCCAGCAGCCAGGACAGGGCTACCCTATCTGGGGCCAACGTCCTGACTTTC.

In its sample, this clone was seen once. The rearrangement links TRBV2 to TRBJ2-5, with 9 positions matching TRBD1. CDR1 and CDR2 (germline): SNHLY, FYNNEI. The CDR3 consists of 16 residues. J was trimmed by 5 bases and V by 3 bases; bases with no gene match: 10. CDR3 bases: TGTGCCAGCAGTGACCTGGGACAGGGTAAGGGTGAGACCCAGTACTTC. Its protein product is CASSDLGQGKGETQYF.

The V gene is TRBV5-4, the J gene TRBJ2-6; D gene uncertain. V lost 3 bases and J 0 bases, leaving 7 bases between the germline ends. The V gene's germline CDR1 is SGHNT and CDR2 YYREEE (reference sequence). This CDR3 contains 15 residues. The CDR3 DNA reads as TGTGCCAGCAGCTCAGGTTACTCTGGGGCCAACGTCCTGACTTTC. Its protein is CASSSGYSGANVLTF.

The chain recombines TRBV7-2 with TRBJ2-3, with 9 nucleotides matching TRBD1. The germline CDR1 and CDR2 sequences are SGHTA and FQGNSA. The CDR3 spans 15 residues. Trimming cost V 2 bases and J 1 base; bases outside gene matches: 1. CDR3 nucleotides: TGTGCCAGCAGCTTATGGGACAGGGGCACAGATACGCAGTATTTT. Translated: CASSLWDRGTDTQYF.

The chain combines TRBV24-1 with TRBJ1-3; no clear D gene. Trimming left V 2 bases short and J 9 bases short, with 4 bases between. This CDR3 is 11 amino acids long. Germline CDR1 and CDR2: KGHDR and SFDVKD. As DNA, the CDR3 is TGTGCCACCAGTGATTCTCCCACCATATATTTT. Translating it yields CATSDSPTIYF.

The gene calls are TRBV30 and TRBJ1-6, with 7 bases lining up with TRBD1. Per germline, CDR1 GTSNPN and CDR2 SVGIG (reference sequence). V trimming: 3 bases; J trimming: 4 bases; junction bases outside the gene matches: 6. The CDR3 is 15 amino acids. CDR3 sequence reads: CAWRRGGQYNSPLHF. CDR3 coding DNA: TGTGCCTGGAGGCGGGGGGGACAGTATAATTCACCCCTCCACTTT. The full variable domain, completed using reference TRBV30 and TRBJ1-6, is SQTIHQWPATLVQPVGSPLSLECTVEGTSNPNLYWYRQAAGRGLQLLFYSVGIGQISSEVPQNLSASRPQDRQFILSSKKLLLSDSGFYLCAWRRGGQYNSPLHFGNGTRLTVT.

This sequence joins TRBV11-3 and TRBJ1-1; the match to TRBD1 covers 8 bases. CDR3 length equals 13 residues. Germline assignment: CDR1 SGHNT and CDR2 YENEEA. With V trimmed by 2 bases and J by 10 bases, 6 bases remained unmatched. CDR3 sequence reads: CASSLPYTGGAFF. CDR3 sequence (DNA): TGTGCCAGCAGCTTACCTTATACAGGGGGAGCTTTCTTT.

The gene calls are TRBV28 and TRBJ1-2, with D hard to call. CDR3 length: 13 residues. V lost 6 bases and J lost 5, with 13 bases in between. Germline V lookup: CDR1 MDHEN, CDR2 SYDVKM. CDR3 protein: CASSPSQQYGYTF. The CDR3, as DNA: TGTGCCAGCAGCCCCTCGCAACAATATGGCTACACCTTC.

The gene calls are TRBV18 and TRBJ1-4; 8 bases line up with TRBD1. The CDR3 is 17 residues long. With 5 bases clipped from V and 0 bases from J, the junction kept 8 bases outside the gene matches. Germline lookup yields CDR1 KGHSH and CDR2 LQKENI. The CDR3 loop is CASSTQDRGATNEKLFF. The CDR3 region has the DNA TGTGCCAGCTCAACCCAAGACAGGGGTGCAACTAATGAAAAACTGTTTTTT. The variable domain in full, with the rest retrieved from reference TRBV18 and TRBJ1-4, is NAGVMQNPRHLVRRRGQEARLRCSPMKGHSHVYWYRQLPEEGLKFMVYLQKENIIDESGMPKERFSAEFPKEGPSILRIQQVVRGDSAAYFCASSTQDRGATNEKLFFGSGTQLSVL.

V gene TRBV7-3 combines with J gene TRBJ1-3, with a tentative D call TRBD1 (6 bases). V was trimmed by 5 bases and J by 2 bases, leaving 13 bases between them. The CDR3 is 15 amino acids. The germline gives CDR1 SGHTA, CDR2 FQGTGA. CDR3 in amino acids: CASSAGAGTGNTIYF. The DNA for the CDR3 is TGTGCCAGCAGCGCAGGGGCAGGGACTGGAAACACCATATATTTT.

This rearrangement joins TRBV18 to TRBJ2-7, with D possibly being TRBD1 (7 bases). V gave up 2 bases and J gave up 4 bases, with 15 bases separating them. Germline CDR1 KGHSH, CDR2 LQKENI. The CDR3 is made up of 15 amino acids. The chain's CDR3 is CASSPSFQGGYEQYF. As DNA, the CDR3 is TGTGCCAGCTCACCATCGTTCCAGGGGGGTTACGAGCAGTACTTC.

CDR3 protein: CATSSAGANYGYTF. CDR3 in DNA: TGTGCCACCAGTTCAGCGGGTGCAAACTATGGCTACACCTTC. This rearrangement joins TRBV24-1 to TRBJ1-2, with D uncertain. With 6 bases removed from V and 2 bases from J, the gap between germline ends came to 12 bases. Germline lookup yields CDR1 KGHDR and CDR2 SFDVKD. The CDR3 loop spans 14 amino acids.

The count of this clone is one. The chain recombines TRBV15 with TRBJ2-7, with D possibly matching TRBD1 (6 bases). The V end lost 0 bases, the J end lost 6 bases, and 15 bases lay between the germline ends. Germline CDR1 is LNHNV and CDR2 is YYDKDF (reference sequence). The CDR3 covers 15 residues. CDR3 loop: CATSRDANRAVEQYF. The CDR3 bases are TGTGCCACCAGCAGAGATGCGAACAGGGCGGTCGAGCAGTACTTC.

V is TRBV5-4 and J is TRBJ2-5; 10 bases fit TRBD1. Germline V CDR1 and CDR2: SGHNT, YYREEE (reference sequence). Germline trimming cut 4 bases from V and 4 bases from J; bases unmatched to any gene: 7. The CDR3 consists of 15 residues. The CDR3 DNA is TGTGCCAGCAGCAAGGGGGACAGGGGCGGAGAGACCCAGTACTTC. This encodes CASSKGDRGGETQYF.

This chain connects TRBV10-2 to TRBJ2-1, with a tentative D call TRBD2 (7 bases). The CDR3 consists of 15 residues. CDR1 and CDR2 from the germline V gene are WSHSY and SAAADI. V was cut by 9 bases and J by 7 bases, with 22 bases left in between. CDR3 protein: CASDLTRGAGNEQFF. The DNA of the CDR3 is TGCGCCAGTGATCTCACCCGGGGGGCCGGGAATGAGCAGTTCTTC.